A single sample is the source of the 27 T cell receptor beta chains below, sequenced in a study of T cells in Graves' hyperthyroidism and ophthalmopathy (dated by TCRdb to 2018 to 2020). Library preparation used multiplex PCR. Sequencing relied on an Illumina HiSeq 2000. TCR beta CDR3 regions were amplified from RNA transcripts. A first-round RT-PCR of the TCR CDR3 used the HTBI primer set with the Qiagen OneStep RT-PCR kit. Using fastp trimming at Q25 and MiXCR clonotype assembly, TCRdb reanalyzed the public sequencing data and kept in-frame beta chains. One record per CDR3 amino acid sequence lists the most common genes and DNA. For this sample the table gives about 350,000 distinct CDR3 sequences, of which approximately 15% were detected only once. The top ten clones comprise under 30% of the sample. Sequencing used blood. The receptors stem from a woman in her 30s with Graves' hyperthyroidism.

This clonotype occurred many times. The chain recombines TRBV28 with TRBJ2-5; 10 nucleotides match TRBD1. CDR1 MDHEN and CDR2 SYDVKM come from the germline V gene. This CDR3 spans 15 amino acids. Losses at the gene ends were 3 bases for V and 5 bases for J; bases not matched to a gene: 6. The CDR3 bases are TGTGCCAGCAGTTTCCGGACAGGGGGTAGGGAGACCCAGTACTTC. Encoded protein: CASSFRTGGRETQYF.

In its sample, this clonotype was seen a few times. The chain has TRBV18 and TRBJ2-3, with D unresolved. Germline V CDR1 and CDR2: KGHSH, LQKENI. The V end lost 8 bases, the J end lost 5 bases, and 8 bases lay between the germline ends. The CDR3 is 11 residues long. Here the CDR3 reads CASPWKDTQYF. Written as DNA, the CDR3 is TGTGCCAGCCCATGGAAAGATACGCAGTATTTT.

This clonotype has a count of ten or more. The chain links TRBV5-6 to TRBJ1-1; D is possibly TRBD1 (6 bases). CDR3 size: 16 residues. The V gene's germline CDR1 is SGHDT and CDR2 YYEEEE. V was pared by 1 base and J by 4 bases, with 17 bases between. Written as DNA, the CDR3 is TGTGCCAGCAGCTTGCAGGGGCCCCAGGAGCTCACTGAAGCTTTCTTT. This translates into CASSLQGPQELTEAFF.

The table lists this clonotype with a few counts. The CDR3 DNA reads as TGCAGTGCTAGAGATTTGAAGCGGGGGAGCTTCTACAATGAGCAGTTCTTC. Amino acids: CSARDLKRGSFYNEQFF. The chain employs TRBV20-1 and TRBJ2-1, with 8 bases aligning to TRBD2. V shed 0 bases, J shed 3 bases, and the junction held 10 bases outside the gene matches. There are 17 residues in the CDR3. Germline CDR1 and CDR2: DFQATT and SNEGSKA (reference sequence).

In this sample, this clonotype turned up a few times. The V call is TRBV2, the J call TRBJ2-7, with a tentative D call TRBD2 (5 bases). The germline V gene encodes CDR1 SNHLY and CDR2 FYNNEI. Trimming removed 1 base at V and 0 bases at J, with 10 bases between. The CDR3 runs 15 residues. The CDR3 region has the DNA TGTGCCAGCAGTGAAGACCTAGCCAGCTCCTACGAGCAGTACTTC. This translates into CASSEDLASSYEQYF.

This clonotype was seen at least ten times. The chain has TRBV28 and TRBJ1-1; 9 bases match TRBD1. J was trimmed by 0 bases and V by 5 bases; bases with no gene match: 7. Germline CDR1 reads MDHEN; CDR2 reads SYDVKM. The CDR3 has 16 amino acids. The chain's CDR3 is CASSEGQGRMNTEAFF. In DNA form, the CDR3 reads TGTGCCAGCAGTGAGGGACAGGGAAGGATGAACACTGAAGCTTTCTTT.

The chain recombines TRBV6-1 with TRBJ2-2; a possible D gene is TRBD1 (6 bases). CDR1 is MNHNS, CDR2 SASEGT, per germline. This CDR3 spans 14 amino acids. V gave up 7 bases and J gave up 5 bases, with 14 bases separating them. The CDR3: CASIRGRGTGELFF. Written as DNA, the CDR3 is TGTGCCAGCATAAGGGGGAGAGGTACCGGGGAGCTGTTTTTT.

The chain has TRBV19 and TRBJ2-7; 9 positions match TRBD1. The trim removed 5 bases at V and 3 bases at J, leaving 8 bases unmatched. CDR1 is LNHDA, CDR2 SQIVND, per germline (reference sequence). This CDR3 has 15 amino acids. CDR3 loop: CASSRDREGNYEQYF. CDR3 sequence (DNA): TGTGCCAGTAGTCGGGACAGGGAAGGGAACTACGAGCAGTACTTC.

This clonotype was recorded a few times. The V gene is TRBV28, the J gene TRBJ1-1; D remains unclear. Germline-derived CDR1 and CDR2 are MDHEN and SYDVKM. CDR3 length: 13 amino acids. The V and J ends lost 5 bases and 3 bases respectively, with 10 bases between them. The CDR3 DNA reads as TGTGCCAGCAGTGCTCCACCTTACACTGAAGCTTTCTTT. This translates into CASSAPPYTEAFF.

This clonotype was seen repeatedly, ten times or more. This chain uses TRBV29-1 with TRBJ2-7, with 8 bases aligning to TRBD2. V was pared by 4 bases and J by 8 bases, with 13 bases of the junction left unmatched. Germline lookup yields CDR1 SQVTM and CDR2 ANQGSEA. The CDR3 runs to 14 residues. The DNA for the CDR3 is TGCAGCGTTGTATATGACGGGACTAGGTCTAAGCAGTACTTC. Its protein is CSVVYDGTRSKQYF.

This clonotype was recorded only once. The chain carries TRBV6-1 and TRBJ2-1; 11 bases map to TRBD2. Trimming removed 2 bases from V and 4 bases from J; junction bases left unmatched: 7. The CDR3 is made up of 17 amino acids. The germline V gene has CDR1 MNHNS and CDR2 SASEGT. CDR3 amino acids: CASSESTLAGVYNEQFF. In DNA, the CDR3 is TGTGCCAGCAGTGAATCCACACTAGCGGGGGTTTACAATGAGCAGTTCTTC.

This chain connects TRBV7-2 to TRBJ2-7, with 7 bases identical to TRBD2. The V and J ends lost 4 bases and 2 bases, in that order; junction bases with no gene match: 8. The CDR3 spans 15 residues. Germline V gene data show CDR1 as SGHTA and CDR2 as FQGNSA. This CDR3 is CASSSRLAVTYEQYF. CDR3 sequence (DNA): TGTGCCAGCAGCTCCCGTCTAGCGGTTACCTACGAGCAGTACTTC.

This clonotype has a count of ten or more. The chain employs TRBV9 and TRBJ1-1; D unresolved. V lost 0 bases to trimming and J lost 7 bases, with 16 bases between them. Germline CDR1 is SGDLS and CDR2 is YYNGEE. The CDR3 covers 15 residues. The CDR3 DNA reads TGTGCCAGCAGCGTAGATCTCCTCTCGGCACATGAAGCTTTCTTT. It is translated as CASSVDLLSAHEAFF.

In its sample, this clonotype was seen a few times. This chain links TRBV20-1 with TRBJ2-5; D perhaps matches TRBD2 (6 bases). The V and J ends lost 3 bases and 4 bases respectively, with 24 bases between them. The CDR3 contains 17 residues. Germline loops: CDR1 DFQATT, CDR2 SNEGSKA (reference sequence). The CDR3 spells CSASPPWRDSHGETQYF. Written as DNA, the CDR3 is TGCAGTGCTAGCCCACCATGGAGGGACTCCCACGGAGAGACCCAGTACTTC.

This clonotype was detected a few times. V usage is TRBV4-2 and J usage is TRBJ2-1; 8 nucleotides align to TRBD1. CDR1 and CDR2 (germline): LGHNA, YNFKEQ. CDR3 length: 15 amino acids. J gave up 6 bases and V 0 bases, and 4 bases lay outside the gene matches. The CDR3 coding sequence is TGTGCCAGCAGCCAAGACTACACAGGGGGCAATGAGCAGTTCTTC. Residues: CASSQDYTGGNEQFF.

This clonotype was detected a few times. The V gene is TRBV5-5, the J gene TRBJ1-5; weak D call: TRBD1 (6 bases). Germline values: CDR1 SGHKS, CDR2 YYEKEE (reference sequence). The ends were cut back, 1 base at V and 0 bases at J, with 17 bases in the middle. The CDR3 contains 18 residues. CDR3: CASSLRAVQGNSNQPQHF. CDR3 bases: TGTGCCAGCAGCTTGAGGGCAGTCCAGGGGAATAGCAATCAGCCCCAGCATTTT. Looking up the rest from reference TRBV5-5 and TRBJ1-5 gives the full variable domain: DAGVTQSPTHLIKTRGQQVTLRCSPISGHKSVSWYQQVLGQGPQFIFQYYEKEERGRGNFPDRFSARQFPNYSSELNVNALLLGDSALYLCASSLRAVQGNSNQPQHFGDGTRLSIL.

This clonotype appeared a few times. The CDR3 DNA is TGTGCCAGCCGCCGTGGAGGGTATGGAAACACCATATATTTT. Protein product: CASRRGGYGNTIYF. The chain couples TRBV5-6 to TRBJ1-3; D uncertain. The CDR3 runs 14 residues. Trimming shortened V by 7 bases and J by 3 bases, and 14 bases separated the two germline ends. Germline loops: CDR1 SGHDT, CDR2 YYEEEE.

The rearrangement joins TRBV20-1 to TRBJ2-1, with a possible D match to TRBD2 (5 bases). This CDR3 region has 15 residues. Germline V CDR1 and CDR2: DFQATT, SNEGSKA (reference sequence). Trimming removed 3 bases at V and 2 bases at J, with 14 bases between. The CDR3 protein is CSASRGGPTYNEQFF. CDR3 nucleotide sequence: TGCAGTGCTAGCCGTGGCGGGCCGACCTACAATGAGCAGTTCTTC.

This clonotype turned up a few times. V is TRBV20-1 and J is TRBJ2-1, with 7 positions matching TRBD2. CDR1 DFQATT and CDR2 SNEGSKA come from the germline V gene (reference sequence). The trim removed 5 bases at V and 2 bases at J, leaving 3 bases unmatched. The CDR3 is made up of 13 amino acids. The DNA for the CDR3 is TGCAGTGCTCCCGGGACTACCTACAATGAGCAGTTCTTC. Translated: CSAPGTTYNEQFF.

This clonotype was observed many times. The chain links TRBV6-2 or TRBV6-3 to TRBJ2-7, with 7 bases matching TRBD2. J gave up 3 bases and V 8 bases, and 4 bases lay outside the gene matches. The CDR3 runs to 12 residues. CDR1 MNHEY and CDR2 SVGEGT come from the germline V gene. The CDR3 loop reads CASAGVDYEQYF. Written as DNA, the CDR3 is TGTGCCAGCGCGGGGGTTGACTACGAGCAGTACTTC.

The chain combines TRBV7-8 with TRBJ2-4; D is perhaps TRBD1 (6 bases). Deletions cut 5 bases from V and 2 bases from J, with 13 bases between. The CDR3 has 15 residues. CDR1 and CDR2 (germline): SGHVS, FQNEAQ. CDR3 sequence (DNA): TGTGCCAGCAGCCCCTACAGGGTCACCAAAAACATTCAGTACTTC. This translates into CASSPYRVTKNIQYF. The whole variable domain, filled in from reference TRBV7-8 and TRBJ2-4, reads GAGVSQSPRYKVAKRGQDVALRCDPISGHVSLFWYQQALGQGPEFLTYFQNEAQLDKSGLPSDRFFAERPEGSVSTLKIQRTQQEDSAVYLCASSPYRVTKNIQYFGAGTRLSVL.

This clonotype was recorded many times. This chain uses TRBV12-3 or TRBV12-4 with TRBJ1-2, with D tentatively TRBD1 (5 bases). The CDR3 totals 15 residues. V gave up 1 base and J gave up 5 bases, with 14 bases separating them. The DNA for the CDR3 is TGTGCCAGCAGTTTAGTGGAGGGGATCAAGTATGGCTACACCTTC. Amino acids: CASSLVEGIKYGYTF.

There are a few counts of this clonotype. The DNA of the CDR3 is TGTGCCAGCAGCTTAGAGGCTCCCGGGACAGGGGGTTTTGAGACCCAGTACTTC. Translating it yields CASSLEAPGTGGFETQYF. The chain combines TRBV11-2 with TRBJ2-5; 11 nucleotides agree with TRBD1. The V gene end was trimmed by 0 bases and the J gene end by 5 bases; junction bases not matched to a gene: 11. The CDR3 sequence is 18 residues long. Germline loops: CDR1 SGHAT, CDR2 FQNNGV. Complete variable domain (other parts from reference TRBV11-2 and TRBJ2-5): EAGVAQSPRYKIIEKRQSVAFWCNPISGHATLYWYQQILGQGPKLLIQFQNNGVVDDSQLPKDRFSAERLKGVDSTLKIQPAKLEDSAVYLCASSLEAPGTGGFETQYFGPGTRLLVL.

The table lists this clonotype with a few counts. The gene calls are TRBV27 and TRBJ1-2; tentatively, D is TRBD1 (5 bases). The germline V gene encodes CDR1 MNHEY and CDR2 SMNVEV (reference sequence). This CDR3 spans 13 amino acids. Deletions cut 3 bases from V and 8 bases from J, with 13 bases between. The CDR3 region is CASSLQLGEGYTF. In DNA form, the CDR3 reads TGTGCCAGCAGTTTGCAGTTGGGGGAAGGCTACACCTTC.

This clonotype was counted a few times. This chain's CDR3 is CASSVVGVVPGELFF. CDR3 coding DNA: TGTGCCAGCAGCGTAGTGGGAGTAGTCCCCGGGGAGCTGTTTTTT. The chain joins TRBV9 to TRBJ2-2; a possible D gene is TRBD2 (5 bases). Germline loops: CDR1 SGDLS, CDR2 YYNGEE. The V and J ends lost 0 bases and 6 bases respectively, with 12 bases between them. There are 15 residues in the CDR3.

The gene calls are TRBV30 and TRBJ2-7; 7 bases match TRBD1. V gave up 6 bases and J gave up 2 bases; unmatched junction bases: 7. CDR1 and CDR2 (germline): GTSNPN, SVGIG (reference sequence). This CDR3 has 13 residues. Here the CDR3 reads CACTQGVPYEQYF. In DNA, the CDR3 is TGTGCCTGTACTCAGGGGGTTCCCTACGAGCAGTACTTC.

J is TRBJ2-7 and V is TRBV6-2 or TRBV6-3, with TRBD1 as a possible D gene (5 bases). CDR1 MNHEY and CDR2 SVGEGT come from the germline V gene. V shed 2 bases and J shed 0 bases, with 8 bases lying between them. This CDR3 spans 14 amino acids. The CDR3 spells CASSYPGSSYEQYF. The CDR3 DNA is TGTGCCAGCAGTTACCCAGGGTCCTCCTACGAGCAGTACTTC.